The next 27 T cell receptor beta chains were all read from a single sample in a study of blood T cell repertoires in COVID-19. TCRdb keeps only in-frame clones here, not all; method: immunoSEQ multiplex PCR. The sample gives fewer than 350,000 clones, around nine tenths of which show up once; about 6.1% is in the top ten. The sequencing input was PBMCs or T cells enriched from blood (not recorded which). Receptor source: a woman aged 35 to 49 who had recovered from COVID-19.

This rearrangement joins TRBV7-2 to TRBJ2-7; 9 bases agree with TRBD1. Trimming at V came to 1 base and at J to 2 bases, leaving 0 bases not matched to a gene. From germline, CDR1 is SGHTA and CDR2 FQGNSA. CDR3 length equals 14 residues. The CDR3 DNA follows: TGTGCCAGCAGCTTAGGGACAGGGGCCTACGAGCAGTACTTC. It specifies CASSLGTGAYEQYF.

The chain combines TRBV5-1 with TRBJ1-1, with D perhaps TRBD1 (6 bases). Germline V lookup: CDR1 SGHRS, CDR2 YFSETQ. With 4 bases removed from V and 1 base from J, the gap between germline ends came to 8 bases. The CDR3 contains 13 residues. The CDR3 sequence is CASSMTGNTEAFF. The CDR3 nucleotides are TGCGCCAGCAGCATGACAGGGAACACTGAAGCTTTCTTT. Combining the CDR3 with reference TRBV5-1 and TRBJ1-1 gives the whole variable domain KAGVTQTPRYLIKTRGQQVTLSCSPISGHRSVSWYQQTPGQGLQFLFEYFSETQRNKGNFPGRFSGRQFSNSRSEMNVSTLELGDSALYLCASSMTGNTEAFFGQGTRLTVV.

The chain combines TRBV6-1 with TRBJ2-7, with a possible D match to TRBD2 (6 bases). With 2 bases removed from V and 0 bases from J, the gap between germline ends came to 17 bases. This CDR3 has 17 amino acids. Germline V gene sequence: CDR1 MNHNS, CDR2 SASEGT. CDR3 amino acids: CASSELSGVSSSYEQYF. CDR3 bases: TGTGCCAGCAGTGAATTGTCGGGGGTGTCGAGCTCCTACGAGCAGTACTTC.

The chain is built from TRBV3-1 (or the pseudogene TRBV3-2) and TRBJ2-3; D not certain. From germline, CDR1 is LGHDT and CDR2 YNNKEL (reference sequence). Deletions cut 5 bases from V and 6 bases from J, with 12 bases between. The CDR3 covers 13 residues. CDR3 DNA: TGTGCCAGCAGCTTCCTCAGATCCGATACGCAGTATTTT. Its translation: CASSFLRSDTQYF.

The V call is TRBV6-4, the J call TRBJ2-7; D remains unclear. Deletions cut 3 bases from V and 9 bases from J, with 15 bases between. This CDR3 contains 13 residues. The V gene's germline CDR1 is MRHNA and CDR2 SNTAGT. Here the CDR3 reads CASSDCGTSGQYF. CDR3 nucleotide sequence: TGTGCCAGCAGTGATTGTGGCACGTCAGGGCAGTACTTC.

The chain employs TRBV9 and TRBJ2-6; D remains unclear. The CDR3 sequence is 15 residues long. Germline CDR1 reads SGDLS; CDR2 reads YYNGEE. The germline V and J ends were trimmed by 3 bases and 4 bases, with 11 bases remaining between them. As DNA, the CDR3 is TGTGCCAGCAGCGGACCGGGTACCGGGGCCAACGTCCTGACTTTC. Translated, it gives CASSGPGTGANVLTF.

CDR3 coding DNA: TGTGCCAGCAGCCCCGGACTAGCGGGAGGGCCGCATACGCAGTATTTT. It encodes CASSPGLAGGPHTQYF. This sequence joins TRBV5-4 and TRBJ2-3; 15 bases are shared with TRBD2. CDR1 is SGHNT, CDR2 YYREEE, per germline (reference sequence). CDR3 length: 16 residues. Germline trimming cut 4 bases from V and 7 bases from J; bases unmatched to any gene: 7.

This chain links TRBV18 with TRBJ2-1; 9 nucleotides align to TRBD2. This CDR3 comprises 14 residues. The germline V gene has CDR1 KGHSH and CDR2 LQKENI. Trimming took 5 bases from V and 4 from J; bases not matched to a gene: 3. The CDR3: CASSKTSGYNEQFF. Here the CDR3 DNA reads TGTGCCAGCTCAAAAACTAGCGGGTACAATGAGCAGTTCTTC.

This sequence joins TRBV18 and TRBJ2-7, with D possibly being TRBD1 (6 bases). V shed 3 bases and J shed 0 bases, with 15 bases lying between them. The length of the CDR3 is 16 residues. Germline V gene sequence: CDR1 KGHSH, CDR2 LQKENI. CDR3 protein: CASSPPGTKNSYEQYF. In nucleotides, the CDR3 is TGTGCCAGCTCACCCCCCGGGACAAAAAACTCCTACGAGCAGTACTTC.

This chain uses TRBV18 with TRBJ1-5; D remains ambiguous. Germline V gives CDR1 KGHSH, CDR2 LQKENI. The CDR3 has 15 amino acids. Trimming left V 3 bases short and J 7 bases short, with 16 bases between. CDR3 in amino acids: CASSPQSLGGQPQHF. The CDR3 nucleotides are TGTGCCAGCTCACCCCAGTCGTTGGGAGGACAGCCCCAGCATTTT.

The chain carries TRBV6-5 and TRBJ2-1; 9 bases align to TRBD1. The CDR3 totals 15 residues. V trimming: 6 bases; J trimming: 2 bases; junction bases outside the gene matches: 5. Germline CDR1 and CDR2: MNHEY and SVGAGI. CDR3 DNA sequence: TGTGCCAGCAGACCAGGACAGGGGACCTACAATGAGCAGTTCTTC. Amino acids: CASRPGQGTYNEQFF.

This clone was seen a handful of times. One end of the junction does not line up with germline, which may come from a read error. The chain links TRBV27 to TRBJ2-7, with a weak D call TRBD1 (6 bases). CDR1 and CDR2 (germline): MNHEY, SMNVEV (reference sequence). This CDR3 comprises 17 residues. CDR3: CASSFWVQGRFSHEQYF. CDR3 DNA: TGTGCCAGCAGTTTTTGGGTACAGGGACGCTTCTCCCACGAGCAGTACTTC.

The chain uses TRBV7-2 and TRBJ1-5, with a tentative D call TRBD1 (6 bases). Germline assignment: CDR1 SGHTA and CDR2 FQGNSA. Trimming pared 6 bases from V and 6 bases from J, leaving 15 bases between. This CDR3 comprises 14 residues. CDR3: CASSPDSNAQPQHF. CDR3 nucleotides: TGTGCCAGCAGTCCGGACAGTAACGCTCAGCCCCAGCATTTT.

The V call is TRBV7-9, the J call TRBJ2-7, with 7 bases that match TRBD2. The CDR3 spans 13 residues. The J segment lost 2 bases and the V segment lost 9 bases, leaving 7 bases of the junction unmatched. CDR1 and CDR2 (germline): SEHNR, FQNEAQ (reference sequence). CDR3 amino acids: CASTRDYPYEQYF. The CDR3 coding sequence is TGTGCCAGTACCCGGGACTACCCCTACGAGCAGTACTTC.

The V and J genes are TRBV6-2 or TRBV6-3 and TRBJ2-6; 7 bases fit TRBD1. Germline V CDR1 and CDR2: MNHEY, SVGEGT. Losses at the gene ends were 8 bases for V and 0 bases for J; bases not matched to a gene: 7. This CDR3 has 16 amino acids. The CDR3 region is CASRWTGSSGANVLTF. The DNA of the CDR3 is TGTGCCAGCCGTTGGACAGGAAGCTCTGGGGCCAACGTCCTGACTTTC.

Remarks on this clone: The sample has other DNA sequences that encode this CDR3 too. V and J are TRBV7-2 and TRBJ1-5; 8 bases are shared with TRBD1. CDR1 SGHTA and CDR2 FQGNSA come from the germline V gene. V dropped 3 bases and J dropped 7; count of bases not matched to a gene: 8. The CDR3 covers 15 residues. The CDR3 is CASSLGGQGYQPQHF. CDR3 in DNA: TGTGCCAGCAGCTTGGGCGGACAGGGATACCAGCCCCAGCATTTT.

The V and J genes are TRBV13 and TRBJ2-3, with 7 bases identical to TRBD2. CDR3 length equals 17 residues. Germline V lookup: CDR1 PRHDT, CDR2 FYEKMQ (reference sequence). V was clipped by 2 bases and J by 2 bases; unmatched bases: 10. CDR3 sequence (DNA): TGTGCCAGCAGCTTATACCGTACGGGAGGCCTCACAGATACGCAGTATTTT. It yields the protein CASSLYRTGGLTDTQYF. Full variable domain (remainder filled in from reference TRBV13 and TRBJ2-3): AAGVIQSPRHLIKEKRETATLKCYPIPRHDTVYWYQQGPGQDPQFLISFYEKMQSDKGSIPDRFSAQQFSDYHSELNMSSLELGDSALYFCASSLYRTGGLTDTQYFGPGTRLTVL.

The rearrangement links TRBV5-4 to TRBJ2-7; 10 bases align to TRBD1. Germline V CDR1 and CDR2: SGHNT, YYREEE (reference sequence). The CDR3 is 15 amino acids. V trimming: 0 bases; J trimming: 5 bases; junction bases outside the gene matches: 5. This chain's CDR3 is CASSLVGQGEDEQYF. CDR3 bases: TGTGCCAGCAGCTTGGTAGGACAGGGGGAGGACGAGCAGTACTTC.

Notes on this clone: Other DNA sequences in this sample translate to the same CDR3. The rearrangement uses TRBV18 and TRBJ2-5; D gene ambiguous. Between the trimmed V and J ends, which lost 3 bases and 4 bases, there was a span of 6 bases. The V gene's germline CDR1 is KGHSH and CDR2 LQKENI. The CDR3 consists of 12 residues. CDR3 region: CASSPLGETQYF. The DNA for the CDR3 is TGTGCCAGCTCACCCCTAGGAGAGACCCAGTACTTC.

CDR3 DNA sequence: TGTGCCAGCAGCTTAGCTTACAGGGTAGGAGCTAATGAAAAACTGTTTTTT. Translating gives CASSLAYRVGANEKLFF. The chain combines TRBV11-2 with TRBJ1-4, with D possibly TRBD1 on 6 matching bases. CDR1 is SGHAT and CDR2 is FQNNGV in the germline V gene. V was trimmed by 1 base and J by 3 bases, leaving 15 bases between them. The CDR3 runs to 17 residues.

V is TRBV9 and J is TRBJ2-5; TRBD2 matches at 8 bases. Germline CDR1 is SGDLS and CDR2 is YYNGEE. CDR3 length equals 15 residues. The V and J ends lost 0 bases and 1 base, in that order; junction bases with no gene match: 2. This CDR3 reads CASSVGGLVQETQYF. The DNA for the CDR3 is TGTGCCAGCAGCGTAGGGGGACTAGTCCAAGAGACCCAGTACTTC.

The chain carries TRBV7-3 and TRBJ2-1; 8 nucleotides agree with TRBD1. V lost 3 bases to trimming and J lost 8 bases; unmatched junction nucleotides: 3. The germline V gene has CDR1 SGHTA and CDR2 FQGTGA. The CDR3 totals 13 residues. The CDR3 nucleotides are TGTGCCAGCAGCTTGGGACAGGCCGATGAGCAGTTCTTC. It translates to CASSLGQADEQFF.

The rearrangement joins TRBV7-2 to TRBJ2-1, with D uncertain. V was shortened by 3 bases and J by 8 bases, with 20 bases between the two germline ends. This CDR3 has 16 amino acids. Germline V gene lookup returns CDR1 SGHTA and CDR2 FQGNSA. CDR3 loop: CASSFTYRFFEDEQFF. CDR3 coding DNA: TGTGCCAGCAGCTTCACTTACCGATTCTTCGAGGATGAGCAGTTCTTC.

The rearrangement uses TRBV7-2 and TRBJ2-1; 9 bases agree with TRBD1. The CDR3 length is 14 residues. Germline V gene data show CDR1 as SGHTA and CDR2 as FQGNSA. Unmatched junction bases numbered 5, after V lost 4 bases and J lost 7 bases. CDR3 in DNA: TGTGCCAGCAGCTCGGGACAGGGTTTTAATGAGCAGTTCTTC. Protein product: CASSSGQGFNEQFF.

The chain recombines TRBV6-4 with TRBJ1-2, with no clear D. The germline CDR1 and CDR2 sequences are MRHNA and SNTAGT. V lost 4 bases to trimming and J lost 4 bases, with 19 bases between them. The CDR3 is made up of 16 amino acids. As DNA, the CDR3 is TGTGCCAGCAGTGCATTCCGTACCTGCCACTTCTATGGCTACACCTTC. This gives the protein CASSAFRTCHFYGYTF.

This clone showed up just once. The chain recombines TRBV28 with TRBJ2-7, with 11 bases fitting TRBD2. In germline, CDR1 is MDHEN, CDR2 SYDVKM. The CDR3 has 16 amino acids. With V trimmed by 4 bases and J by 5 bases, 10 bases remained unmatched. The CDR3, as DNA: TGTGCCAGCAGTTCGCGACTAGCGGGAAGTCTTGACGAGCAGTACTTC. Protein product: CASSSRLAGSLDEQYF.

The genes are TRBV10-3 and TRBJ1-2, with D perhaps TRBD1 (5 bases). The germline V and J ends were trimmed by 9 bases and 0 bases, with 29 bases remaining between them. The germline V gene encodes CDR1 ENHRY and CDR2 SYGVKD. The CDR3 consists of 19 residues. As DNA, the CDR3 is TGTGCCATAAGCGATGGGGGGGTTCGCCAGACAACAACTAACTATGGCTACACCTTC. Translated: CAISDGGVRQTTTNYGYTF.